These 22 T cell receptor beta chains came from one sample sequenced in a study of T cell responses to AZD1222 COVID-19 vaccine. TCRdb keeps only in-frame clones here, not all; method: immunoSEQ multiplex PCR. Of approximately 110,000 clones detected, 86% appear once; the ten largest clones hold 7.7%. Sequencing was performed on peripheral blood, taken on day 0 of AZD1222 vaccination. Receptors were obtained from an adult in good health.

This clone was seen just once. The chain is built from TRBV20-1 and TRBJ2-1, with 10 bases that match TRBD2. With 3 bases clipped from V and 5 bases from J, the junction kept 4 bases outside the gene matches. The germline CDR1 and CDR2 sequences are DFQATT and SNEGSKA (reference sequence). The CDR3 is 14 amino acids. CDR3 residues: CSASRLAGNNEQFF. The CDR3 bases are TGCAGTGCTAGTAGACTAGCGGGCAACAATGAGCAGTTCTTC.

V usage is TRBV18 and J usage is TRBJ1-6; D is uncertain. From germline, CDR1 is KGHSH and CDR2 LQKENI. This CDR3 is 13 amino acids long. With 4 bases removed from V and 8 bases from J, the gap between germline ends came to 9 bases. CDR3: CASSQDRDSPLHF. CDR3 DNA: TGTGCCAGCTCACAAGACCGGGATTCACCCCTCCACTTT.

This clone was counted once. The V and J genes are TRBV10-1 and TRBJ1-3; D is perhaps TRBD1 (6 bases). This CDR3 has 14 amino acids. The V gene lost 6 bases and the J gene lost 0 bases, with 9 bases spanning the gap. The germline V gene has CDR1 WNHNN and CDR2 SYGVQD (reference sequence). The CDR3 bases are TGCGCCAGCAGCGGACAGAACTCTGGAAACACCATATATTTT. Protein sequence: CASSGQNSGNTIYF.

A single count supports this clone. This chain joins TRBV5-1 and TRBJ2-4, with TRBD2 matching over 8 bases. CDR3 length: 15 residues. The germline gives CDR1 SGHRS, CDR2 YFSETQ. V lost 1 base to trimming and J lost 8 bases; unmatched junction nucleotides: 8. The CDR3 loop reads CASSLSRGGADIQYF. CDR3 nucleotide sequence: TGCGCCAGCAGCTTGAGTCGGGGGGGCGCGGACATTCAGTACTTC. The full variable domain, rest sourced from reference TRBV5-1 and TRBJ2-4, is KAGVTQTPRYLIKTRGQQVTLSCSPISGHRSVSWYQQTPGQGLQFLFEYFSETQRNKGNFPGRFSGRQFSNSRSEMNVSTLELGDSALYLCASSLSRGGADIQYFGAGTRLSVL.

The rearrangement joins TRBV9 to TRBJ2-2; 8 nucleotides align to TRBD2. Germline CDR1 reads SGDLS; CDR2 reads YYNGEE. Losses at the gene ends were 4 bases for V and 3 bases for J; bases not matched to a gene: 11. CDR3 length: 17 amino acids. CDR3 sequence (DNA): TGTGCCAGCAGCCCGTCCCCAACGGGAGGGTACACCGGGGAGCTGTTTTTT. Its protein product is CASSPSPTGGYTGELFF.

This clone came up once. V is TRBV6-5 and J is TRBJ2-3, with 7 bases aligning to TRBD1. CDR3 length: 15 amino acids. The V gene's germline CDR1 is MNHEY and CDR2 SVGAGI. The V gene end was trimmed by 5 bases and the J gene end by 6 bases; junction bases not matched to a gene: 11. CDR3 sequence (DNA): TGTGCCAGCAGTACACAGGGGACGGTAAAGGATACGCAGTATTTT. As protein: CASSTQGTVKDTQYF.

The chain uses TRBV28 and TRBJ1-2; no clear D. Germline-derived CDR1 and CDR2 are MDHEN and SYDVKM. This CDR3 is 12 amino acids long. V shed 2 bases and J shed 7 bases, with 8 bases lying between them. The CDR3 nucleotides are TGTGCCAGCAGTTTAAGAACTTCTGGCTACACCTTC. This translates into CASSLRTSGYTF.

The chain couples TRBV7-2 to TRBJ1-1, with no clear D. Trimming pared 5 bases from V and 1 base from J, leaving 14 bases between. Per the germline V gene, CDR1 is SGHTA and CDR2 is FQGNSA. The CDR3 is 15 amino acids. The CDR3 protein is CASSRWGGQNTEAFF. CDR3 bases: TGTGCCAGCAGCCGTTGGGGAGGGCAGAACACTGAAGCTTTCTTT.

This chain links TRBV7-9 with TRBJ2-1, with 8 bases that match TRBD1. This CDR3 comprises 17 residues. CDR1 and CDR2 from the germline V gene are SEHNR and FQNEAQ (reference sequence). J lost 3 bases, V lost 4 bases, and 11 bases had no gene match. As DNA, the CDR3 is TGTGCCAGCAGCTCCGTATCGACAGGGGAGTACTACAATGAGCAGTTCTTC. The encoded protein is CASSSVSTGEYYNEQFF.

Written as DNA, the CDR3 is TGCGCCAGCAGCTTGGGGGTGAGCTCCTACGAGCAGTACTTC. This encodes CASSLGVSSYEQYF. The chain is built from TRBV5-1 and TRBJ2-7, with D unresolved. Germline CDR1 and CDR2: SGHRS and YFSETQ. Deletions cut 0 bases from V and 0 bases from J, with 7 bases between. This CDR3 contains 14 residues.

The chain joins TRBV11-3 to TRBJ2-2; tentatively, D is TRBD1 (6 bases). This CDR3 is 16 amino acids long. V was shortened by 0 bases and J by 4 bases, with 12 bases between the two germline ends. Germline lookup yields CDR1 SGHNT and CDR2 YENEEA. Here the CDR3 DNA reads TGTGCCAGCAGCTTAGAACAGGGTGTTGGCACCGGGGAGCTGTTTTTT. Protein: CASSLEQGVGTGELFF.

This clone was recorded only once. The chain links TRBV6-5 to TRBJ2-7, with a possible D match to TRBD2 (6 bases). CDR1 is MNHEY, CDR2 SVGAGI, per germline. V lost 6 bases to trimming and J lost 5 bases, with 14 bases between them. The CDR3 totals 13 residues. CDR3 in DNA: TGTGCCAGCAGCCCGTCGGGGGTCCACGAGCAGTACTTC. It translates to CASSPSGVHEQYF.

This clone was seen once. The chain has TRBV7-3 and TRBJ2-1, with a weak D call TRBD2 (5 bases). Between the trimmed V and J ends, which lost 1 base and 4 bases, there was a span of 14 bases. CDR1 SGHTA and CDR2 FQGTGA come from the germline V gene. This CDR3 contains 16 residues. In nucleotides, the CDR3 is TGTGCCAGCAGCTTAATGGGCGGTAGGAGGTACAATGAGCAGTTCTTC. This gives the protein CASSLMGGRRYNEQFF.

The chain joins TRBV20-1 to TRBJ2-3; 8 positions agree with TRBD2. CDR3 length equals 15 residues. Germline values: CDR1 DFQATT, CDR2 SNEGSKA (reference sequence). J gave up 1 base and V 3 bases, and 6 bases lay outside the gene matches. This CDR3 is CSASGRGVGTDTQYF. The CDR3 DNA reads TGCAGTGCTAGTGGGCGGGGGGTCGGCACAGATACGCAGTATTTT.

This clone was counted only a few times. This chain uses TRBV6-2 or TRBV6-3 with TRBJ2-1; 15 nucleotides match TRBD2. Germline V gene data show CDR1 as MNHEY and CDR2 as SVGEGT. The V segment lost 4 bases and the J segment 7 bases; nucleotides outside the gene matches: 5. The CDR3 consists of 16 residues. CDR3 nucleotide sequence: TGTGCCAGCAGTTCGGTCGGGACTAGCGGGAGGAATGAGCAGTTCTTC. As protein: CASSSVGTSGRNEQFF.

This clone has more than one count but fewer than ten. The V gene is TRBV28, the J gene TRBJ1-2; D unclear. Trimming cost V 5 bases and J 4 bases, with 8 bases left between them. This CDR3 has 12 residues. Per germline, CDR1 MDHEN and CDR2 SYDVKM. CDR3 coding DNA: TGTGCCAGCAGTCCCGACCCCTATGGCTACACCTTC. It codes for CASSPDPYGYTF.

The rearrangement links TRBV28 to TRBJ2-3; D remains unclear. In germline, CDR1 is MDHEN, CDR2 SYDVKM. The CDR3 runs to 14 residues. V lost 3 bases, J lost 2 bases, and 9 bases lay in between. The CDR3: CASSFGQYTDTQYF. In DNA, the CDR3 is TGTGCCAGCAGTTTTGGGCAGTACACAGATACGCAGTATTTT.

The chain joins TRBV4-1 to TRBJ1-2; D remains ambiguous. The CDR3 is 17 residues long. Trimming left V 0 bases short and J 0 bases short, with 14 bases between. CDR1 and CDR2 (germline): MGHRA, YSYEKL. The CDR3 DNA reads as TGCGCCAGCAGCCAAGATATCGGCAGATCAACTAACTATGGCTACACCTTC. Its protein product is CASSQDIGRSTNYGYTF.

The rearrangement links TRBV5-1 to TRBJ1-4, with D possibly being TRBD1 (5 bases). CDR3 length: 15 amino acids. Per the germline V gene, CDR1 is SGHRS and CDR2 is YFSETQ. V lost 0 bases and J 8 bases, leaving 14 bases between the germline ends. The CDR3 region is CASSLGPGQGEKLFF. The CDR3 DNA reads TGCGCCAGCAGCTTGGGGCCGGGTCAGGGCGAAAAACTGTTTTTT.

This clone was seen a handful of times. The chain combines TRBV5-1 with TRBJ2-2, with TRBD2 matching 8 bases. Germline V gene data show CDR1 as SGHRS and CDR2 as YFSETQ. The CDR3 totals 15 residues. V lost 0 bases to trimming and J lost 3 bases; unmatched junction nucleotides: 1. The CDR3 protein is CASSLVRGDTGELFF. For the CDR3, the DNA is TGCGCCAGCAGCTTGGTGCGGGGGGACACCGGGGAGCTGTTTTTT.

V usage is TRBV7-2 and J usage is TRBJ2-7; D is possibly TRBD2 (5 bases). CDR3 length equals 16 residues. V was shortened by 5 bases and J by 2 bases, with 19 bases between the two germline ends. Germline V gives CDR1 SGHTA, CDR2 FQGNSA. DNA of the CDR3: TGTGCCAGCAGCCCCCTAGCACCACAAGTTACCTACGAGCAGTACTTC. Amino acid sequence: CASSPLAPQVTYEQYF. The entire variable domain, with the rest obtained from reference TRBV7-2 and TRBJ2-7, is as follows: GAGVSQSPSNKVTEKGKDVELRCDPISGHTALYWYRQSLGQGLEFLIYFQGNSAPDKSGLPSDRFSAERTGGSVSTLTIQRTQQEDSAVYLCASSPLAPQVTYEQYFGPGTRLTVT.

The chain carries TRBV18 and TRBJ2-7, with no clear D. Trimming stripped 0 bases from V and 5 bases from J, with 8 bases between. CDR3 length: 13 amino acids. CDR1 is KGHSH, CDR2 LQKENI, per germline. The CDR3 sequence is CASSPPGIHEQYF. CDR3 nucleotide sequence: TGTGCCAGCTCACCACCGGGGATCCACGAGCAGTACTTC.